This T cell receptor beta chain derives from a study of blood T cells in healthy people across ages. After removal of 2 bases from V and 2 bases from J, the junction contained 1 base not matched to a gene. CDR1 is SGHRS, CDR2 YFSETQ, per germline. The CDR3 consists of 16 residues. This clonotype was seen more than once but under ten times. A J-beta primer mix and a sample-barcoded 5' primer were used in a second PCR of roughly 6 to 12 cycles. TCRdb passed the 5' RACE reads through MiXCR, listing each CDR3 protein once. The data show about 780,000 distinct CDR3 sequences, more than 35% seen once. Specimen: blood. The rearrangement joins TRBV5-1 to TRBJ2-1; 13 positions agree with TRBD2. This clonotype was sampled from a man older than 75 in good health. The CDR3 is CASSFGLAGAYNEQFF. CDR3 sequence (DNA): TGCGCCAGCAGCTTCGGACTAGCGGGAGCCTACAATGAGCAGTTCTTC.